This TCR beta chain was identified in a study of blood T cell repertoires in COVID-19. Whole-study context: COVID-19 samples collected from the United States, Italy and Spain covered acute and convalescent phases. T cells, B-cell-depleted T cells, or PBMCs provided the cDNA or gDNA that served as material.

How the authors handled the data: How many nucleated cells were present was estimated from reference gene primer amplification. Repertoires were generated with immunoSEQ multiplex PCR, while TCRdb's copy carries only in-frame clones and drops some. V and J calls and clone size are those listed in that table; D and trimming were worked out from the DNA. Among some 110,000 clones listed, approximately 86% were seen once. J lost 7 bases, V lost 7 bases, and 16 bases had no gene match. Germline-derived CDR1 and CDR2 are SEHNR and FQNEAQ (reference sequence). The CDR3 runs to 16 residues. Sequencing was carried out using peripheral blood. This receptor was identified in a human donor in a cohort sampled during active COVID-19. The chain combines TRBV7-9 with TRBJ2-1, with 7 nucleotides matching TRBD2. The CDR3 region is CASTPTGGDFRNEQFF. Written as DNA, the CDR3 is TGTGCCAGCACTCCGACTGGGGGGGACTTTCGGAATGAGCAGTTCTTC. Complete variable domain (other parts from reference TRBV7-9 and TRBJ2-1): DTGVSQNPRHKITKRGQNVTFRCDPISEHNRLYWYRQTLGQGPEFLTYFQNEAQLEKSRLLSDRFSAERPKGSFSTLEIQRTEQGDSAMYLCASTPTGGDFRNEQFFGPGTRLTVL.